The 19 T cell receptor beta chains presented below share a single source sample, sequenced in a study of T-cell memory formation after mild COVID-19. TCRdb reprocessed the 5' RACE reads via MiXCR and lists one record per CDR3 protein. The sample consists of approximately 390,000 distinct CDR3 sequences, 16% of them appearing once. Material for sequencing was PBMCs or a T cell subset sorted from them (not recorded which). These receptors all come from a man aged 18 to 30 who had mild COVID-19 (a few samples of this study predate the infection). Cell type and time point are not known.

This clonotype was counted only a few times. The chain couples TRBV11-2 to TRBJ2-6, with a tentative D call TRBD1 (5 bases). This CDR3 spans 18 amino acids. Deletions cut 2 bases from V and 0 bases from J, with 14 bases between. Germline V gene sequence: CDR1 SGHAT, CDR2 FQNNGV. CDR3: CASSLFWQGGSGANVLTF. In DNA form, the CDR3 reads TGTGCCAGCAGCTTATTTTGGCAGGGCGGCTCTGGGGCCAACGTCCTGACTTTC.

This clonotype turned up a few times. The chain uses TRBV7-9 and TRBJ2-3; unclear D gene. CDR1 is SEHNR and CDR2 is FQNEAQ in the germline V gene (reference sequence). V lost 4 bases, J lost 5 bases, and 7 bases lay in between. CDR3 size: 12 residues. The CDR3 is CASSSLEDTQYF. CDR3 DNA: TGTGCCAGCAGCTCCTTAGAAGATACGCAGTATTTT. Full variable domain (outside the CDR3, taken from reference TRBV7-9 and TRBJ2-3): DTGVSQNPRHKITKRGQNVTFRCDPISEHNRLYWYRQTLGQGPEFLTYFQNEAQLEKSRLLSDRFSAERPKGSFSTLEIQRTEQGDSAMYLCASSSLEDTQYFGPGTRLTVL.

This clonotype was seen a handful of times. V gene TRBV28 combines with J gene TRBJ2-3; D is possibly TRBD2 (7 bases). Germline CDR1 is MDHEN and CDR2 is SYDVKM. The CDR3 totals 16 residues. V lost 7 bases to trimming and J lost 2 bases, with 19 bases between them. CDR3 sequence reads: CASTLGGGPFTDTQYF. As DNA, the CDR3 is TGTGCCAGCACCCTGGGAGGGGGGCCCTTCACAGATACGCAGTATTTT.

Here the CDR3 reads CASSEGQDYGYTF. CDR3 DNA: TGTGCCAGCAGTGAAGGACAGGACTATGGCTACACCTTC. The rearrangement uses TRBV6-2 or TRBV6-3 and TRBJ1-2; 7 nucleotides match TRBD1. The CDR3 length is 13 residues. CDR1 is MNHEY and CDR2 is SVGEGT in the germline V gene. The junction had 3 bases not matched to a gene; V was cut back by 5 bases and J by 3 bases.

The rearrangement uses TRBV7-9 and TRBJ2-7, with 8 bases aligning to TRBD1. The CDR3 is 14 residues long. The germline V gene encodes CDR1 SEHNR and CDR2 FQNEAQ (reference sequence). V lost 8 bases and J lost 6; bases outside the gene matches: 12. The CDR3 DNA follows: TGTGCCAGCTGGAGGACAGGGATGGAGGGCGAGCAGTACTTC. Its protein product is CASWRTGMEGEQYF.

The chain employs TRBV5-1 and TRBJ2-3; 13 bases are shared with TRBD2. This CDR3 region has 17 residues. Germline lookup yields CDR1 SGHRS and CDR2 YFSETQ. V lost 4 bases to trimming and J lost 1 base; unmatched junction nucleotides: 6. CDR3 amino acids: CASSLYGTSGGTDTQYF. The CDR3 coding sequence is TGCGCCAGCAGCCTCTACGGGACTAGCGGGGGCACAGATACGCAGTATTTT.

The CDR3 nucleotides are TGCAGCGCTCGGACAGGGGGAACTGAAGCTTTCTTT. Translated, it gives CSARTGGTEAFF. The rearrangement uses TRBV29-1 and TRBJ1-1, with 10 bases lining up with TRBD1. The germline V gene has CDR1 SQVTM and CDR2 ANQGSEA. The CDR3 has 12 amino acids. J gave up 5 bases and V 7 bases, and 4 bases lay outside the gene matches.

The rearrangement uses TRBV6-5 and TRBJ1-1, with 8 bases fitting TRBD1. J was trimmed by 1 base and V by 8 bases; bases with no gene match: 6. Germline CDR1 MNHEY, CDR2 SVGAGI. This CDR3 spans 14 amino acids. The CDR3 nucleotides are TGTGCCAGCGGGAGAGACAGGGGGAACACTGAAGCTTTCTTT. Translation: CASGRDRGNTEAFF.

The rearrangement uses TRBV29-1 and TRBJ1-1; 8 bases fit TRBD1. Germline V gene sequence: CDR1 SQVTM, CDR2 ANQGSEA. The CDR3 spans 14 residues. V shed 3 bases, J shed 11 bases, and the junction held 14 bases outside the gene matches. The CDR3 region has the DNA TGCAGCGTTGAGCACGGGACAGGAAACATTTTGGCTTTCTTT. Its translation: CSVEHGTGNILAFF.

DNA of the CDR3: TGTGCCAGCAGTTGGGCTGGAAACACCATATATTTT. Protein product: CASSWAGNTIYF. The chain carries TRBV28 and TRBJ1-3; D is ambiguous. With 4 bases removed from V and 2 bases from J, the gap between germline ends came to 3 bases. Germline CDR1 is MDHEN and CDR2 is SYDVKM. The CDR3 length is 12 residues.

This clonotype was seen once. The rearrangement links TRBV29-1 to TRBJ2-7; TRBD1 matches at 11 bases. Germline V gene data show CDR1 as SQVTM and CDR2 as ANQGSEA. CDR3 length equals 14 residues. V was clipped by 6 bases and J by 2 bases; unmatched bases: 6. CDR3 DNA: TGCAGCGTGGAGGGACAGGGGGGGCCCTACGAGCAGTACTTC. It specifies CSVEGQGGPYEQYF.

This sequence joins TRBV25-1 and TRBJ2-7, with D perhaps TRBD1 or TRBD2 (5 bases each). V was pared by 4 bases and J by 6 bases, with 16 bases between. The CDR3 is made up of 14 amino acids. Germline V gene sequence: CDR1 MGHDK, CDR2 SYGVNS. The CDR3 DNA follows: TGTGCCAGCAGTGGGGACGCGGTACCCTCCGAGCAGTACGTC. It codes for CASSGDAVPSEQYV.

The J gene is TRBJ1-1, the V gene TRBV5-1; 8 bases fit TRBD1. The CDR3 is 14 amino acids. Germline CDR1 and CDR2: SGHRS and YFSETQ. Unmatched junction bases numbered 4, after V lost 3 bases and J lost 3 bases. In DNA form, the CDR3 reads TGCGCCAGCAGCTGGGGACAGGACTACACTGAAGCTTTCTTT. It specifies CASSWGQDYTEAFF.

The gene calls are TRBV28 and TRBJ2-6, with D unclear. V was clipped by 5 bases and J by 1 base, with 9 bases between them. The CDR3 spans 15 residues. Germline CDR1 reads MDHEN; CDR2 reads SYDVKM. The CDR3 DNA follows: TGTGCCAGCAGTCCAACCAGGTCTGGGGCCAACGTCCTGACTTTC. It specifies CASSPTRSGANVLTF. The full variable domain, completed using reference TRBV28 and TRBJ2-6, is DVKVTQSSRYLVKRTGEKVFLECVQDMDHENMFWYRQDPGLGLRLIYFSYDVKMKEKGDIPEGYSVSREKKERFSLILESASTNQTSMYLCASSPTRSGANVLTFGAGSRLTVL.

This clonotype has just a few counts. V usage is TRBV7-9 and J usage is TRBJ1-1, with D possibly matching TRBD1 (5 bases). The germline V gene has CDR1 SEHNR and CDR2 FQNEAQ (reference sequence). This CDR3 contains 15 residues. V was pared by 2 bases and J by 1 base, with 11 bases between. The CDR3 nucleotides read TGTGCCAGCAGCTTATCCCAGGGCGAGAACACTGAAGCTTTCTTT. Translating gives CASSLSQGENTEAFF.

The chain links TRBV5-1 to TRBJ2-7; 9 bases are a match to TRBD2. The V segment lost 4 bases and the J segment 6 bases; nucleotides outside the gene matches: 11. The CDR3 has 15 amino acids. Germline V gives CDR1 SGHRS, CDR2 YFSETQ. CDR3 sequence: CASSPGLASPSEQYF. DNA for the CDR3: TGCGCCAGCAGCCCTGGACTAGCGAGTCCTTCCGAGCAGTACTTC.

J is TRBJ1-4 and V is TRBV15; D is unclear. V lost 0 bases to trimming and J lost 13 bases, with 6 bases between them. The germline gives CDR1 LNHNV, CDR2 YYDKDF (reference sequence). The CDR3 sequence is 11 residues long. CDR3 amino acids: CATSRESVLFF. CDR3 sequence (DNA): TGTGCCACCAGCAGAGAGTCAGTACTGTTTTTT.

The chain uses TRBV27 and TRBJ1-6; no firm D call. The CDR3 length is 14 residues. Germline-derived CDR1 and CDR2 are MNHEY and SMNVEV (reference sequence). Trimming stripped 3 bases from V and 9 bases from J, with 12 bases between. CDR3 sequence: CASSLEGHGSPLHF. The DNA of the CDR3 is TGTGCCAGCAGTTTGGAGGGCCATGGTTCACCCCTCCACTTT.

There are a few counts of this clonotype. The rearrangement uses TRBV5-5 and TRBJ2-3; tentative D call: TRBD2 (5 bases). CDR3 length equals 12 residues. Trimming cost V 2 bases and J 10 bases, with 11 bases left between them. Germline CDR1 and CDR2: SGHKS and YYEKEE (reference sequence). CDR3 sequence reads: CASSFGDYSQYF. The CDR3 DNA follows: TGTGCCAGCAGCTTTGGTGACTACTCGCAGTATTTT.